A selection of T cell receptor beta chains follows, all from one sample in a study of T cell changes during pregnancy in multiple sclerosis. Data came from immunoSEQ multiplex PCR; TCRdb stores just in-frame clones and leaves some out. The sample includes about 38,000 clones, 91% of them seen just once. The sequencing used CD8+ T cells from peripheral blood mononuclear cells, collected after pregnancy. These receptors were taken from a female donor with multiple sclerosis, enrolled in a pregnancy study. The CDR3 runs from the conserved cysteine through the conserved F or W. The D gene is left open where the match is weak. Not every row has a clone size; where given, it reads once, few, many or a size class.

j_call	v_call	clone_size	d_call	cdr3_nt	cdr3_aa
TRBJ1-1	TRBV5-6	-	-	TGTGCCAGCAGCTTGTGGGCAGTCACTGAAGCTTTCTTT	CASSLWAVTEAFF
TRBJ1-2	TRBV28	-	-	TGTGCCAGCAGTCTACCAATACATGGCTACACCTTC	CASSLPIHGYTF
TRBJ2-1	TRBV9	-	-	TGTGCCAGCGGCAGAGGTAGCGCGGGGTCTAATGAGCAGTTCTTC	CASGRGSAGSNEQFF
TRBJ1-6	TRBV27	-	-	TGTGCCAGCAGTTTCTGGGACACCCTTAATTCACCCCTCCACTTT	CASSFWDTLNSPLHF
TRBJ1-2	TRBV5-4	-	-	TGTGCCAGCAGCTTGTTGTTTGGGGGCGATAACGATGGCTACACCTTC	CASSLLFGGDNDGYTF
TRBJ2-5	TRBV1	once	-	TGCACCAGCAGCCAAGATAAGCGGGGGTCACGTACGGAGACCCAGTACTTC	CTSSQDKRGSRTETQYF
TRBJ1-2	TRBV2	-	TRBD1	TGTGCCAGCCGGGACAGGTCCTATGGCTACACCTTC	CASRDRSYGYTF
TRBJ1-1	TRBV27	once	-	TGTGCCAGCAGTTCGAGACAGAACACTGAAGCTTTCTTT	CASSSRQNTEAFF
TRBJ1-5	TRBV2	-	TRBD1	TGTGCCGGCAGTCTAGGACAGGGCCCTAATCAGCCCCAGCATTTT	CAGSLGQGPNQPQHF
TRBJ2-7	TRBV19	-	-	TGTGCCAGTAGTATAGCTGGCAGGGTAATCTACGAGCAGTACTTC	CASSIAGRVIYEQYF
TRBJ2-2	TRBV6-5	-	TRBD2	TGTGCCAGCAGTTACCGAAGCGGGGGGGGTACCGGGGAGCTGTTTTTT	CASSYRSGGGTGELFF
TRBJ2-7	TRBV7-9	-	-	TGTGCCAGCAGCTTAGCGGTCGGCGGATACGAGCAGTACTTC	CASSLAVGGYEQYF
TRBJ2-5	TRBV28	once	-	TGTGCCAGCAGTTTAGAGGCAGATCAAGAGACCCAGTACTTC	CASSLEADQETQYF
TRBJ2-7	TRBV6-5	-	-	TGTGCCAGCAGTTACTCGAGGGACAAGACCTACGAGCAGTACTTC	CASSYSRDKTYEQYF
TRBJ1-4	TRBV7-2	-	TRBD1	TGTGCCAGCAGCCCCGGGGACAGGTTTAATGAAAAACTGTTTTTT	CASSPGDRFNEKLFF
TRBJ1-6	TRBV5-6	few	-	TGTGCCAGCAGAGGGAGCGGATCACCCCTCCACTTT	CASRGSGSPLHF
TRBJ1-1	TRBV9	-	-	TGTGCCAGCACGAACGGGTTAATGAACACTGAAGCTTTCTTT	CASTNGLMNTEAFF
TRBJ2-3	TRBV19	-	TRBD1	TGTGCCAGTAGTATGGATGGACAGGCGTTTTTCACAGATACGCAGTATTTT	CASSMDGQAFFTDTQYF
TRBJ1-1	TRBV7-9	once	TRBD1	TGTGCCAGCAGCTTATTTTACCGACAGGGGGGCGACACTGAAGCTTTCTTT	CASSLFYRQGGDTEAFF
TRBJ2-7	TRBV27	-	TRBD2	TGTGCCAGCAGCCCTAGCGGGAGGGGCTACGAGCAGTACTTC	CASSPSGRGYEQYF
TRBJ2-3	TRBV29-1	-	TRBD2	TGCAGCGTTGAGGGGACTAGCGGGAGCGCAGATACGCAGTATTTT	CSVEGTSGSADTQYF
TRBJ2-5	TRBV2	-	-	TGTGCCAGCAGTGAAGGGGCAGCCCGCGAGACCCAGTACTTC	CASSEGAARETQYF
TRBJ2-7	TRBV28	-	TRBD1	TGTGCCAGCAGTTCCGTATTGGACAGGGCCTACGAGCAGTACTTC	CASSSVLDRAYEQYF
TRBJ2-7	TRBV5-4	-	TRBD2	TGTGCCAGCAGCTTTGGCGGGAGTGTCGAGCAGTACTTC	CASSFGGSVEQYF
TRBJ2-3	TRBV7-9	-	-	TGTGCCAGCAGCTGGGGCCCCCGGGGGGCTAGCACAGATACGCAGTATTTT	CASSWGPRGASTDTQYF
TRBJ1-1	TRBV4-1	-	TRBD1	TGCGCCAGCAGCCCACGGACAGGCCGGAACACTGAAGCTTTCTTT	CASSPRTGRNTEAFF
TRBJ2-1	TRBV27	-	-	TGTGCCAGCACCTCCCGGGTGGATGAGCAGTTCTTC	CASTSRVDEQFF
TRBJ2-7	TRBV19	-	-	TGTGCCAGTAGTATAGTTCATGCAGGGCCGGAGCAGTACTTC	CASSIVHAGPEQYF
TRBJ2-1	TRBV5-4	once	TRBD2	TGTGCCAGCAGCTTGGGACTAGCGGGAGTTGTAGGTGAGCAGTTCTTC	CASSLGLAGVVGEQFF
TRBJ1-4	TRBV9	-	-	TGTGCCAGCAGCCTGGGGAGGAGCGAAAAACTGTTTTTT	CASSLGRSEKLFF
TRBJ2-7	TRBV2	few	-	TGTGCCAGCAGGGACGGAGGAACCTACGAGCAGTACTTC	CASRDGGTYEQYF
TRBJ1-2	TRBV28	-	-	TGTGCCAGCACCAGAGGAACAGGGAGCACCGGCTACACCTTC	CASTRGTGSTGYTF
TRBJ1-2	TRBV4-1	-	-	TGCGCCAGCAGCCAACGTACGGGACACCCGAACTATGGCTACACCTTC	CASSQRTGHPNYGYTF
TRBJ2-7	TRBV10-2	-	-	TGCGCCAGCAGGTCGACTGGACAGCCGCTCTACGAGCAGTACTTC	CASRSTGQPLYEQYF
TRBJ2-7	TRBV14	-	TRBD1	TGTGCCAGCAGCCCTTTTCAGGGGGCGGTCGAGCAGTACTTC	CASSPFQGAVEQYF
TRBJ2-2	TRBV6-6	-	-	TGTGCCAGCAGCTCACTGGGAGGGGGCGGGGAGCTGTTTTTT	CASSSLGGGGELFF
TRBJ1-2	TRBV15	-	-	TGTGCCACCAGCTCCCGGACAGCCACTAACTATGGCTACACCTTC	CATSSRTATNYGYTF
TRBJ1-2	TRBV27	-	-	TGTGCCAGCCGTCCGGGACTGGGCGATGGCTACACCTTC	CASRPGLGDGYTF
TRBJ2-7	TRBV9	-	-	TGTGCCAGCAGCGCAAGTAGTAGTTCCCAAGATTACGAGCAGTACTTC	CASSASSSSQDYEQYF
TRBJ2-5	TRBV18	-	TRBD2	TGTGCCAGCTCACCACTCCCTCCACTAGCGGCCCAAGAGACCCAGTACTTC	CASSPLPPLAAQETQYF
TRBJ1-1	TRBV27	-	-	TGTGCCAGCAGTCCAGACCCCCGACAGACCATGAACACTGAAGCTTTCTTT	CASSPDPRQTMNTEAFF
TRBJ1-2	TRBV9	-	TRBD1	TGTGCCAGCAGCGTAACAGGGGGTGGCTACACCTTC	CASSVTGGGYTF
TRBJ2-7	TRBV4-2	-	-	TGTGCCAGCAGCCAAGGTCTGCGCTCCGAGCAGTACTTC	CASSQGLRSEQYF
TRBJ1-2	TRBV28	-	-	TGTGCCAGCAGGTGGGAGGACTATGGCTACACCTTC	CASRWEDYGYTF
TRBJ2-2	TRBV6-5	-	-	TGTGCCAGCAGTTACGAGGGAATCGACACCGGGGAGCTGTTTTTT	CASSYEGIDTGELFF
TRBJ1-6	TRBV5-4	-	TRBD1	TGTGCCAGCAGCTTACAGGGGGCTAATTCACCCCTCCACTTT	CASSLQGANSPLHF
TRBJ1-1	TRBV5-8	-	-	TGTGCCAGCAGCTTGGCCGGCACCGGGGGGTTCACTGAAGCTTTCTTT	CASSLAGTGGFTEAFF
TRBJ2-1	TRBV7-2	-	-	TGTGCCAGCAGCTTAGGGGCCAGCCCCGAAAACCTCTACAATGAGCAGTTCTTC	CASSLGASPENLYNEQFF
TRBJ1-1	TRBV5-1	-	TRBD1	TGCGCCAGCAGCCCCCCAAAGACAGGGAGCGACGCTTTCTTT	CASSPPKTGSDAFF
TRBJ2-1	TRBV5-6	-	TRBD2	TGTGCCAGCCGGGGACTAGCGCCCTACAATGAGCAGTTCTTC	CASRGLAPYNEQFF
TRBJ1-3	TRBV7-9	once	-	TGTGCCAGCAGCTTAAGGCAGGCGAGCTCTGGAAACACCATATATTTT	CASSLRQASSGNTIYF
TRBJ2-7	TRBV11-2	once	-	TGTGCCAGCAGCCTCCCCAGCTACGAGCAGTACTTC	CASSLPSYEQYF